The 23 T cell receptor beta chains below were found in one sample sequenced in a study of cytomegalovirus exposure and HLA in healthy donors. Primers included in the PCR were 60 Vbeta and 13 Jbeta primers. Libraries were prepared by immunoSEQ multiplex PCR; TCRdb keeps only in-frame clonotypes and omits some of them. This sample has about 200,000 clones, with about 76% found just once. Material for sequencing was PBMCs. The receptor source for this set is a woman in her 50s in good health and CMV-seronegative.

This clone was recorded only once. CDR3 nucleotides: TGTGCCAGCAGCGTAGATGCTAGCGGGAGCTACGAGCAGTACTTC. Protein sequence: CASSVDASGSYEQYF. The J gene is TRBJ2-7, the V gene TRBV9, with 10 bases matching TRBD2. The V gene's germline CDR1 is SGDLS and CDR2 YYNGEE. V lost 0 bases and J lost 3; bases outside the gene matches: 3. The length of the CDR3 is 15 residues.

V and J are TRBV5-4 and TRBJ2-7; D is possibly TRBD1 (5 bases). Germline values: CDR1 SGHNT, CDR2 YYREEE (reference sequence). The V and J ends lost 3 bases and 5 bases respectively, with 6 bases between them. The CDR3 extends over 11 amino acids. CDR3 amino acids: CASSSGNEQYF. CDR3 in DNA: TGTGCCAGCAGCTCAGGGAACGAGCAGTACTTC.

This chain links TRBV7-6 with TRBJ1-1; 8 bases match TRBD1. V lost 4 bases and J lost 4; bases outside the gene matches: 8. The CDR3 is made up of 15 amino acids. Germline V gene lookup returns CDR1 SGHVS and CDR2 FNYEAQ. The CDR3 loop is CASSYGQGGITEAFF. In nucleotides, the CDR3 is TGTGCCAGCAGCTATGGACAGGGAGGGATCACTGAAGCTTTCTTT.

The chain combines TRBV14 with TRBJ1-3, with 7 bases aligning to TRBD1. V gave up 1 base and J gave up 4 bases; unmatched junction bases: 4. Germline V gene lookup returns CDR1 SGHDN and CDR2 FVKESK. This CDR3 region has 15 residues. CDR3 sequence (DNA): TGTGCCAGCAGCCAAGGACAGGGCTCCGGAAACACCATATATTTT. Translation gives CASSQGQGSGNTIYF.

The chain is built from TRBV6-5 and TRBJ2-5; 9 bases fit TRBD2. Germline V lookup: CDR1 MNHEY, CDR2 SVGAGI. The CDR3 totals 14 residues. V lost 5 bases and J lost 9; bases outside the gene matches: 10. The DNA for the CDR3 is TGTGCCAGCAGTACCAGCGGGGGGCCCGAGGCCCAGTACTTC. Translating gives CASSTSGGPEAQYF.

The chain combines TRBV4-3 with TRBJ2-1; TRBD2 agrees at 9 bases. Germline trimming cut 2 bases from V and 0 bases from J; bases unmatched to any gene: 11. CDR3 length: 19 residues. CDR1 LGHNA and CDR2 YSLEER come from the germline V gene. The CDR3 nucleotides read TGCGCCAGCAGCCAATACCCGGGACTAGCTATCGGCTCCTACAATGAGCAGTTCTTC. Translated: CASSQYPGLAIGSYNEQFF.

With regard to this clone: This same CDR3 is encoded by further DNA sequences in the sample. V and J are TRBV28 and TRBJ1-1, with a possible D match to TRBD1 (6 bases). This CDR3 has 15 residues. Trimming shortened V by 5 bases and J by 1 base, and 14 bases separated the two germline ends. CDR1 is MDHEN and CDR2 is SYDVKM in the germline V gene. The CDR3 region is CASSPSTGSNTEAFF. Here the CDR3 DNA reads TGTGCCAGCAGTCCCTCGACAGGATCGAACACTGAAGCTTTCTTT.

The V call is TRBV4-1, the J call TRBJ1-1; no clear D. This CDR3 contains 13 residues. Trimming shortened V by 4 bases and J by 5 bases, and 11 bases separated the two germline ends. Germline-derived CDR1 and CDR2 are MGHRA and YSYEKL. The CDR3 sequence is CASSPGGGTEAFF. The CDR3 DNA is TGCGCCAGCAGCCCAGGAGGCGGGACTGAAGCTTTCTTT.

CDR3 sequence reads: CASKLLGQGNTEAFF. The CDR3 nucleotides are TGTGCCAGCAAACTCCTGGGACAGGGGAACACTGAAGCTTTCTTT. V is TRBV6-5 and J is TRBJ1-1; the match to TRBD1 covers 9 bases. There are 15 residues in the CDR3. Germline-derived CDR1 and CDR2 are MNHEY and SVGAGI. Trimming removed 7 bases from V and 1 base from J; junction bases left unmatched: 7.

This chain connects TRBV5-1 to TRBJ1-2; weak D call: TRBD1 (5 bases). CDR3 length equals 14 residues. Germline V gene data show CDR1 as SGHRS and CDR2 as YFSETQ. Trimming removed 4 bases from V and 6 bases from J, with 16 bases in between. The CDR3 protein is CASSPQVPGDGYTF. The DNA of the CDR3 is TGCGCCAGCAGCCCACAGGTACCTGGAGATGGCTACACCTTC. The complete variable domain, with remaining parts taken from reference TRBV5-1 and TRBJ1-2, reads KAGVTQTPRYLIKTRGQQVTLSCSPISGHRSVSWYQQTPGQGLQFLFEYFSETQRNKGNFPGRFSGRQFSNSRSEMNVSTLELGDSALYLCASSPQVPGDGYTFGSGTRLTVV.

V is TRBV6-6 and J is TRBJ2-5, with D perhaps TRBD1 (6 bases). The CDR3 spans 14 residues. CDR1 is MNHNY and CDR2 is SVGAGI in the germline V gene (reference sequence). The V end lost 6 bases, the J end lost 1 base, and 12 bases lay between the germline ends. CDR3 region: CASRKGVPQETQYF. CDR3 DNA sequence: TGTGCCAGCAGAAAGGGGGTCCCCCAAGAGACCCAGTACTTC.

This chain connects TRBV6-5 to TRBJ2-7, with D tentatively TRBD2 (6 bases). The CDR3 runs 15 residues. CDR1 is MNHEY and CDR2 is SVGAGI in the germline V gene. V lost 1 base and J 2 bases, leaving 12 bases between the germline ends. CDR3 DNA: TGTGCCAGCAGTTACTTTGCGGGGCTGCCCTACGAGCAGTACTTC. Translating it yields CASSYFAGLPYEQYF.

The rearrangement uses TRBV7-2 and TRBJ2-5; 8 positions match TRBD2. V shed 3 bases, J shed 4 bases, and the junction held 1 base outside the gene matches. The CDR3 loop spans 13 amino acids. The germline CDR1 and CDR2 sequences are SGHTA and FQGNSA. This CDR3 is CASSFGTRETQYF. In nucleotides, the CDR3 is TGTGCCAGCAGCTTCGGGACTAGAGAGACCCAGTACTTC.

V and J are TRBV4-1 and TRBJ1-1; 10 bases are shared with TRBD1. With 2 bases clipped from V and 5 bases from J, the junction kept 5 bases outside the gene matches. The CDR3 has 15 amino acids. Germline V CDR1 and CDR2: MGHRA, YSYEKL. The DNA for the CDR3 is TGCGCCAGCAGCCAATCCGGGACAGGGGTGACTGAAGCTTTCTTT. It is translated as CASSQSGTGVTEAFF.

The V call is TRBV5-1, the J call TRBJ2-5, with a weak D call TRBD1 (6 bases). Germline V CDR1 and CDR2: SGHRS, YFSETQ. The CDR3 spans 16 residues. Trimming stripped 0 bases from V and 1 base from J, with 13 bases between. The CDR3 DNA follows: TGCGCCAGCAGCTTGGCTTTTGGGGGCAGCCAAGAGACCCAGTACTTC. It specifies CASSLAFGGSQETQYF.

This clone was found a few times. V usage is TRBV5-4 and J usage is TRBJ1-1; D call uncertain. Per the germline V gene, CDR1 is SGHNT and CDR2 is YYREEE (reference sequence). This CDR3 is built from 14 residues. V dropped 0 bases and J dropped 0 bases, with 6 bases sitting between them. The CDR3 DNA reads TGTGCCAGCAGCTTGGAAGTAGTGAACACTGAAGCTTTCTTT. Translation gives CASSLEVVNTEAFF.

CDR3 amino acids: CASSLEAGTGGSAGGYTF. The CDR3 nucleotides are TGTGCCAGCAGTTTAGAGGCTGGGACAGGGGGCTCGGCCGGTGGCTACACCTTC. The J gene is TRBJ1-2, the V gene TRBV27, with 12 bases aligning to TRBD1. The CDR3 is 18 amino acids. From germline, CDR1 is MNHEY and CDR2 SMNVEV (reference sequence). The V gene end was trimmed by 2 bases and the J gene end by 7 bases; junction bases not matched to a gene: 14.

This clone was counted a few times. J is TRBJ1-5 and V is TRBV7-6; D not resolved. CDR3 length: 13 residues. Looked up from germline, CDR1 is SGHVS and CDR2 is FNYEAQ. V lost 1 base to trimming and J lost 4 bases, with 5 bases between them. The CDR3 here is CASSLGENQPQHF. CDR3 in DNA: TGTGCCAGCAGCTTAGGCGAAAATCAGCCCCAGCATTTT.

The chain joins TRBV6-5 to TRBJ1-2; D call uncertain. Trimming removed 6 bases at V and 1 base at J, with 12 bases between. The germline V gene has CDR1 MNHEY and CDR2 SVGAGI. This CDR3 is 14 amino acids long. The CDR3 loop is CASRSLRNNYGYTF. In DNA, the CDR3 is TGTGCCAGCAGGTCACTGCGGAATAACTATGGCTACACCTTC.

The V gene is TRBV18, the J gene TRBJ1-1; D not resolved. Germline V gene data show CDR1 as KGHSH and CDR2 as LQKENI. This CDR3 has 15 amino acids. V lost 3 bases, J lost 2 bases, and 13 bases lay in between. The CDR3 sequence is CASSPSGGRNTEAFF. The CDR3, as DNA: TGTGCCAGCTCACCCTCGGGAGGGCGAAACACTGAAGCTTTCTTT.

There are a few counts of this clone. The chain is built from TRBV6-6 and TRBJ1-5, with 9 nucleotides matching TRBD1. The CDR3 covers 15 residues. The ends lost 6 bases at V and 4 bases at J; junction bases unmatched: 7. Germline V CDR1 and CDR2: MNHNY, SVGAGI (reference sequence). The CDR3 loop is CASSSTGGVNQPQHF. The DNA of the CDR3 is TGTGCCAGCAGCTCCACAGGGGGCGTAAATCAGCCCCAGCATTTT.

This clone appeared a single time. This chain joins TRBV27 and TRBJ1-5, with 8 nucleotides matching TRBD1. CDR1 and CDR2 from the germline V gene are MNHEY and SMNVEV (reference sequence). This CDR3 comprises 17 residues. Trimming took 0 bases from V and 1 from J; bases not matched to a gene: 5. CDR3 bases: TGTGCCAGCAGTTTATCTCCAGGGGGCGGGAGCAATCAGCCCCAGCATTTT. This codes for CASSLSPGGGSNQPQHF.

The rearrangement uses TRBV5-4 and TRBJ2-1; TRBD1 agrees at 10 bases. CDR1 and CDR2 (germline): SGHNT, YYREEE (reference sequence). CDR3 length: 14 residues. J was trimmed by 7 bases and V by 3 bases; bases with no gene match: 4. The CDR3 loop reads CASSSGQGKNEQFF. CDR3 in DNA: TGTGCCAGCAGCTCGGGACAGGGGAAGAATGAGCAGTTCTTC.